This TCR beta chain was recorded in a study of blood T cells in healthy people across ages. Whole-study findings and limits: The recorded TCR beta diversity per million T cells decreased in a roughly linear manner with age.

Total RNA extraction produced at least 5.5 micrograms (per sample) for the study. Sample-barcoded 5' priming and a J-beta primer mix drove a second PCR of about 7 to 12 cycles. TCRdb used MiXCR to reprocess the 5' RACE reads, holding one entry per CDR3 protein. This table holds 700,000 or so distinct CDR3 sequences, 22% found once. This clonotype was seen at least ten times. Its cognate antigen is unknown. The source is a man aged 70 or older in good health. The sequenced sample was blood.

The CDR3 region has the DNA TGCAGTGCTACCTTCCAGGGTGGGGAGACCCAGTACTTC. It is translated as CSATFQGGETQYF. The V call is TRBV20-1, the J call TRBJ2-5; D may be TRBD1 (5 bases). Looked up from germline, CDR1 is DFQATT and CDR2 is SNEGSKA (reference sequence). The V end lost 4 bases, the J end lost 5 bases, and 14 bases lay between the germline ends. CDR3 length: 13 residues.